This entry is about one T cell receptor beta chain. What it binds is unknown. V was cut by 9 bases and J by 6 bases, with 18 bases left in between. Germline V gene data show CDR1 as WSHSY and CDR2 as SAAADI. The CDR3 has 13 amino acids. These data belong to a study of T cells in Graves' hyperthyroidism and ophthalmopathy. TCR beta CDR3 region amplification was performed from RNA transcripts. The TCR CDR3 was amplified in a first-round RT-PCR using the HTBI primer set. TCRdb redid the calling of the multiplex PCR reads with MiXCR, one entry per CDR3 protein. This table holds under 400,000 distinct CDR3 sequences, 25% found once. A lack of ophthalmopathy progression within 18 months defined stable Graves' hyperthyroidism. Newly diagnosed hyperthyroidism, duration under 2 months, in patients aged 18 to 65. Study-wide results and limits: Most thyroid clonotypes expanded above 0.001 were also detected in blood. Before onset, ophthalmopathy was predicted by the model a median 6.5 months earlier.

This chain links TRBV10-2 with TRBJ2-7, with D perhaps TRBD2 (5 bases). Sequencing input: blood. The TCR sequence derives from a man aged 45 to 65 with Graves' hyperthyroidism. The CDR3 coding sequence is TGCGCCAGTGCTATAGGACTTGGGCGCGAGCAGTACTTC. Its protein product is CASAIGLGREQYF.